These 18 T cell receptor beta chains were all obtained from the same sample, sequenced in a study of beta chain features in type 1 diabetes (dated 2018 in TCRdb). The library was prepared using the immunoSEQ multiplex PCR assay. The entire amount of isolated RNA was reverse transcribed using the High Capacity cDNA Reverse Transcription Kit, so the sequenced TCRB transcripts were expressed ones. TCRdb took over this immuneACCESS table, retaining in-frame rearrangements with V and J assigned. Such tables are incomplete; in checked studies, under half of the missing clones stem from an unresolved V gene, and the remainder is unexplained. Counted in this sample were about 180,000 clones; about an eighth of them appeared once. The leading ten clones occupy 0.62% of the sample. The sample was central memory CD4+ T cells from blood. Every receptor here comes from a woman between 18 and 30 years old in good health.

This clone was seen a handful of times. The chain employs TRBV18 and TRBJ1-2; D not resolved. V lost 3 bases and J lost 8, with 10 bases in between. CDR3 length: 12 amino acids. The germline V gene encodes CDR1 KGHSH and CDR2 LQKENI. CDR3 bases: TGTGCCAGCTCACCGGAGCGGCAAGGCTACACCTTC. Its protein product is CASSPERQGYTF.

This clone was counted only a few times. The chain links TRBV4-3 to TRBJ2-1, with 10 bases aligning to TRBD2. Germline CDR1 is LGHNA and CDR2 is YSLEER. The CDR3 is made up of 16 amino acids. V dropped 1 base and J dropped 4; count of bases not matched to a gene: 4. The CDR3 DNA reads as TGCGCCAGCAGCCAAGGCCTAGCGGGAGCTTACAATGAGCAGTTCTTC. This translates into CASSQGLAGAYNEQFF.

This chain links TRBV7-6 with TRBJ1-1, with D perhaps TRBD1 (6 bases). CDR1 is SGHVS and CDR2 is FNYEAQ in the germline V gene. Deletions cut 5 bases from V and 6 bases from J, with 19 bases between. The CDR3 length is 15 residues. The CDR3, as DNA: TGTGCCAGCAGCCTCGCACAGGGCGGTATCGCTGAAGCTTTCTTT. Protein product: CASSLAQGGIAEAFF.

The chain has TRBV30 and TRBJ1-2, with D tentatively TRBD1 (5 bases). Germline CDR1 and CDR2: GTSNPN and SVGIG (reference sequence). Between the trimmed V and J ends, which lost 5 bases and 8 bases, there was a span of 15 bases. This CDR3 has 12 amino acids. CDR3 loop: CAWVPTARGYTF. The CDR3 nucleotides are TGTGCCTGGGTCCCGACAGCTCGCGGCTACACCTTC.

This clone appeared a few times. This chain uses TRBV27 with TRBJ2-7, with 8 positions matching TRBD1. Germline trimming cut 5 bases from V and 2 bases from J; bases unmatched to any gene: 5. CDR1 and CDR2 (germline): MNHEY, SMNVEV (reference sequence). The CDR3 is made up of 14 amino acids. The CDR3: CASSPTGVTYEQYF. The CDR3 nucleotides read TGTGCCAGCAGTCCGACAGGGGTTACCTACGAGCAGTACTTC.

The chain has TRBV9 and TRBJ2-2; no firm D call. Per germline, CDR1 SGDLS and CDR2 YYNGEE. V lost 4 bases and J 7 bases, leaving 11 bases between the germline ends. The length of the CDR3 is 13 residues. The CDR3 bases are TGTGCCAGCAGCCAACAGACATACGGGGAGCTGTTTTTT. The encoded protein is CASSQQTYGELFF. Combining the CDR3 with reference TRBV9 and TRBJ2-2 gives the whole variable domain DSGVTQTPKHLITATGQRVTLRCSPRSGDLSVYWYQQSLDQGLQFLIQYYNGEERAKGNILERFSAQQFPDLHSELNLSSLELGDSALYFCASSQQTYGELFFGEGSRLTVL.

The chain couples TRBV19 to TRBJ2-1; 14 nucleotides match TRBD2. The V and J ends lost 6 bases and 1 base, in that order; junction bases with no gene match: 8. Germline-derived CDR1 and CDR2 are LNHDA and SQIVND (reference sequence). The CDR3 consists of 18 residues. The CDR3 loop reads CASRPTGLAGASYNEQFF. The CDR3 bases are TGTGCCAGTAGACCTACGGGACTAGCGGGAGCGTCCTACAATGAGCAGTTCTTC.

The genes are TRBV29-1 and TRBJ2-3; TRBD2 matches at 11 bases. V lost 3 bases and J lost 5; bases outside the gene matches: 4. The CDR3 contains 14 residues. CDR1 SQVTM and CDR2 ANQGSEA come from the germline V gene. The CDR3 region has the DNA TGCAGCGTTGATGTAGCGGGAGGGGTAGATACGCAGTATTTT. Protein sequence: CSVDVAGGVDTQYF.

In its sample, this clone was seen a few times. The V and J genes are TRBV23-1 and TRBJ1-2; the D gene is possibly TRBD1 (6 bases). TRBV23-1 is flagged as an ORF with uncertain function. V lost 4 bases, J lost 3 bases, and 12 bases lay in between. This CDR3 has 14 amino acids. The CDR3 bases are TGCGCCAGCAGTCTGCAGGGGTCCCACTATGGCTACACCTTC. Protein product: CASSLQGSHYGYTF.

Many counts were recorded for this clone. The CDR3 DNA reads as TGCGCCAGCAGCCCGGGAGCTCTGAACACTGAAGCTTTCTTT. This sequence encodes CASSPGALNTEAFF. This chain connects TRBV5-1 to TRBJ1-1, with D unclear. This CDR3 comprises 14 residues. The V end lost 4 bases, the J end lost 0 bases, and 10 bases lay between the germline ends. Per germline, CDR1 SGHRS and CDR2 YFSETQ.

The chain is built from TRBV28 and TRBJ2-5; D not resolved. CDR1 and CDR2 (germline): MDHEN, SYDVKM. The CDR3 is made up of 15 amino acids. V dropped 4 bases and J dropped 5 bases, with 17 bases sitting between them. The CDR3 bases are TGTGCCAGCAGTTCGACATCCTTGGTTGGGGAGACCCAGTACTTC. It translates to CASSSTSLVGETQYF.

The chain recombines TRBV28 with TRBJ2-7, with TRBD2 as a possible D gene (6 bases). The CDR3 sequence is 14 residues long. CDR1 MDHEN and CDR2 SYDVKM come from the germline V gene. Trimming took 8 bases from V and 0 from J, leaving 14 bases between them. The CDR3 is CASQAGGSSYEQYF. Here the CDR3 DNA reads TGTGCCAGCCAGGCCGGGGGTAGCTCCTACGAGCAGTACTTC.

The rearrangement uses TRBV5-1 and TRBJ2-7; 8 bases are a match to TRBD1. The CDR3 has 14 residues. Germline trimming cut 4 bases from V and 1 base from J; bases unmatched to any gene: 4. The germline CDR1 and CDR2 sequences are SGHRS and YFSETQ. CDR3 amino acids: CASSQGDRSYEQYF. CDR3 bases: TGCGCCAGCAGCCAAGGGGACAGGTCCTACGAGCAGTACTTC.

This clone was counted a few times. The V call is TRBV2, the J call TRBJ2-5; D is unclear. V shed 6 bases and J shed 5 bases, with 4 bases lying between them. CDR1 and CDR2 (germline): SNHLY, FYNNEI. The CDR3 totals 10 residues. The CDR3 reads CASREETQYF. The CDR3 DNA is TGTGCCAGCAGAGAGGAGACCCAGTACTTC.

This clone was observed a few times. This rearrangement joins TRBV11-2 to TRBJ2-5, with 7 nucleotides matching TRBD2. The V segment lost 1 base and the J segment 2 bases; nucleotides outside the gene matches: 4. The CDR3 runs to 15 residues. Per the germline V gene, CDR1 is SGHAT and CDR2 is FQNNGV. This CDR3 is CASSLAGGVQETQYF. CDR3 nucleotide sequence: TGTGCCAGCAGCTTAGCGGGAGGCGTACAAGAGACCCAGTACTTC.

The CDR3 bases are TGTGCCAGCATGGGGTACGGGAACACAGATACGCAGTATTTT. This gives the protein CASMGYGNTDTQYF. V is TRBV6-5 and J is TRBJ2-3; D may be TRBD2 (5 bases). V lost 7 bases and J lost 2, with 13 bases in between. The CDR3 sequence is 14 residues long. Germline V gene lookup returns CDR1 MNHEY and CDR2 SVGAGI.

The chain recombines TRBV10-1 with TRBJ2-4, with D hard to call. The CDR3 has 17 residues. The V end was cut by 0 bases, the J end by 2 bases, with 14 bases between. Germline V gene lookup returns CDR1 WNHNN and CDR2 SYGVQD (reference sequence). CDR3 loop: CASSESSGSGTKNIQYF. The CDR3 nucleotides are TGCGCCAGCAGTGAGTCGAGTGGGTCGGGTACCAAAAACATTCAGTACTTC.

The rearrangement links TRBV7-8 to TRBJ1-5; D call uncertain. V was cut by 0 bases and J by 0 bases, with 6 bases left in between. Per the germline V gene, CDR1 is SGHVS and CDR2 is FQNEAQ. The CDR3 contains 15 residues. CDR3 sequence: CASSLAEGSNQPQHF. Written as DNA, the CDR3 is TGTGCCAGCAGCTTAGCGGAGGGTAGCAATCAGCCCCAGCATTTT.